This T cell receptor (beta chain) comes out of a study of T cells in Graves' hyperthyroidism and ophthalmopathy. Per germline, CDR1 SNHLY and CDR2 FYNNEI. The length of the CDR3 is 14 residues. V was shortened by 7 bases and J by 0 bases, with 12 bases between the two germline ends. Study-wide results and caveats: Peripheral blood also featured most of the thyroid clonotypes expanded above 0.001.

On this clonotype: What it binds is unknown.

RNA transcripts were the template for amplifying TCR beta CDR3 regions. With the HTBI primer set, the TCR CDR3 went through a first round of RT-PCR. Each CDR3 protein is one row after TCRdb ran MiXCR on the multiplex PCR reads. The table has around 620,000 distinct CDR3 sequences, approximately 15% seen once. The rearrangement uses TRBV2 and TRBJ1-2; D call uncertain. This sequence was found in a woman under 30 with Graves' ophthalmopathy. The sequencing input was blood. DNA of the CDR3: TGTGCCAGCACTTCCCGTGGAGCTAACTATGGCTACACCTTC. Its protein is CASTSRGANYGYTF.